This TCR beta chain was obtained from a study of CD8 T cells in cerebrospinal fluid in Alzheimer's disease. Study summary: Clonal expansion of CSF T cells was measured with plate-based and droplet-based single-cell sequencing. Points from the study as a whole: Compared with controls, mild cognitive impairment or Alzheimer's disease patients showed higher maximum CSF clone percentages.

The length of the CDR3 is 14 residues. Per germline, CDR1 SGHRS and CDR2 YFSETQ. A remark on this clonotype: The antigen is not known.

CSF cells underwent 10X single-cell V(D)J and 5' gene-expression profiling. TCRdb re-called the 10x single-cell sequencing reads and catalogs CDR3 proteins one per entry, DNA excluded. This sample carries roughly 1,500 distinct CDR3 sequences, with around 6.2% going to the ten biggest clones. The clonotype comes from a human donor with Alzheimer's disease. What was sequenced was cerebrospinal fluid. V is TRBV5-1 and J is TRBJ1-6. The CDR3 loop reads CASSRETYNSPLHF.